The T cell receptor beta chain under discussion was sequenced for a study of CD8+CD57+ T cells in acquired aplastic anemia (dated by TCRdb to the late 2010s). In terms of the full investigation: On average, sorted CD4+ and CD8+ cells yielded about 3 ug of extracted DNA, with a range of about 0.19 to 30 ug. CD8+CD57+ expansion was defined as frequency above the mean frequency observed in healthy subjects.

Broader findings and caveats from the paper: Around 30 CD8+ CDR3 sequences were found to be shared between patients and controls, but these sequences appeared to be highly expressed in patients and within the immunodominant clones of the patients. Between patients and healthy controls, no significant difference in CD8+ Simpson's diversity was found (P=0.060).

The germline V gene gives CDR1 as SGHVS and CDR2 as FQNEAQ. V is reduced by 11 bases and J by 1 base, leaving a spacing of 9 bases between them. CDR3 length: 12 amino acids, cysteine to phenylalanine. The read is trimmed to its CDR3 DNA, 36 bases read in frame from base 1. TCR beta VDJ combination and CDR3 sequence profiling used genomic DNA as the template. An Illumina HiSeq 2000 was used for TCR repertoire sequencing. Per the source publication's procedure: Repertoire assessment relied on Simpson's diversity index, CDR3 size and DJ length profiles, and TRBV/TRBJ rearrangement plots. The most abundant DNA sequence in the deep sequencing data was defined as the immunodominant clone. CDR3 amino acid sequences were screened for sharing across subjects and were compared with published repertoires and the VDJdb database. TCRdb reworked the public reads: Q25 trimming with fastp, MiXCR clone assembly, productive beta chains retained. Rows merge per CDR3 protein into single entries with the most common DNA and genes. TCRdb's processing, not the authors', yielded these V and J calls. Recorded for this sample are a few hundred thousand distinct CDR3 sequences; less than 35% of them occurred a single time. 0.82% of the sample is in the top ten clones.

In the case of this clonotype: Its antigen is unknown. No base qualities exist here, and no much larger clone lies one base off it.

Expansion of CD8+CD57+ cells had been shown by flow cytometry in the patients chosen for sequencing. Every patient had severe acquired aplastic anemia, diagnosed using the International Study of Aplastic Anemia and Agranulocytosis and Camitta criteria. Patients had received no therapy at the time of blood sampling. The study deep-sequenced TCR repertoires of sorted CD4+ and CD8+ blood T cells from severe aplastic anemia patients and healthy subjects. Patients were enrolled in the USA under clinicaltrials.gov protocols 00001620, 01623167, 00001397, 00071045, 00081523 and 00961064. Ficoll-Paque density gradient centrifugation was used to isolate peripheral blood mononuclear cells. CD4+ and CD8+ T cells were sorted by FACS or magnetic beads before DNA extraction.

Rearrangement joined TRBV7-8 to TRBJ1-5; the D gene identity is not certain. What was sequenced was sorted CD4+, CD8+, or CD8+CD57+ T cells (not recorded which) from PBMCs. The sequence was obtained from a human donor with aplastic anemia. The CDR3 here reads CAGKDSNQPQHF. Read as DNA, the sequence is TGTGCCGGGAAGGACAGCAATCAGCCCCAGCATTTT.